The 9 T cell receptor beta chains given below trace back to one sample, sequenced in a study of regulatory T cells in long-lasting Graves disease (dated by TCRdb to the early 2020s). Receptor libraries were prepared by multiplex PCR. The run used an Illumina HiSeq 4000. TCR beta libraries were built with iRepertoire HTBI primers and Arm-PCR amplification of CDR3 regions. TCRdb reprocessed the public reads (quality trimming at Q25 with fastp, clone calling with MiXCR) and kept in-frame beta chains. Records with the same CDR3 protein are collapsed into one entry carrying the most frequent genes and DNA. This sample lists 400,000 to 500,000 distinct CDR3 sequences; 20% were detected once. Clones ranked in the top ten supply 7.8% of the sample. Reading the label with the study, this specimen's time point is: persistent/refractory GD, antithyroid drugs over 5 years with positive TRAb. For both TCR sequencing and RNA sequencing, RNA was extracted from PBMCs in TRIzol.

Sequenced material: peripheral blood mononuclear cells (PBMCs), taken when the disease was refractory, from a patient treated with antithyroid drugs. The receptors derive from a female donor with Graves disease.

The chain employs TRBV7-3 and TRBJ2-1, with D maybe TRBD2 (5 bases). CDR1 SGHTA and CDR2 FQGTGA come from the germline V gene. The V and J ends lost 5 bases and 10 bases respectively, with 18 bases between them. CDR3 size: 14 residues. CDR3: CASSLWTGGGEQFF. The DNA for the CDR3 is TGTGCCAGCAGCCTCTGGACGGGTGGAGGCGAGCAGTTCTTC.

This clonotype has at least ten counts. The chain has TRBV11-2 and TRBJ1-6; 7 bases line up with TRBD1. The CDR3 spans 17 residues. Germline V gene lookup returns CDR1 SGHAT and CDR2 FQNNGV. J gave up 0 bases and V 4 bases, and 6 bases lay outside the gene matches. CDR3 residues: CASSSTGFSSYNSPLHF. The CDR3 nucleotides are TGTGCCAGCAGCTCGACAGGGTTCAGCTCCTATAATTCACCCCTCCACTTT.

This clonotype was seen more than once but under ten times. The J gene is TRBJ1-3, the V gene TRBV7-8; D is possibly TRBD1 (6 bases). This CDR3 region has 14 residues. Trimming left V 2 bases short and J 4 bases short, with 9 bases between. Germline V gives CDR1 SGHVS, CDR2 FQNEAQ. The CDR3 DNA follows: TGTGCCAGCAGCTTACAAACAGGGGGAAACACCATATATTTT. It codes for CASSLQTGGNTIYF.

This clonotype was picked up many times. This rearrangement joins TRBV28 to TRBJ1-3; D call uncertain. The CDR3 runs 13 residues. Germline values: CDR1 MDHEN, CDR2 SYDVKM. V dropped 6 bases and J dropped 4 bases, with 10 bases sitting between them. CDR3 protein: CASSAAGGNTIYF. The CDR3 DNA is TGTGCCAGCAGCGCGGCGGGAGGAAACACCATATATTTT.

The rearrangement uses TRBV12-3 or TRBV12-4 and TRBJ1-1, with D hard to call. The CDR3 extends over 13 amino acids. V was pared by 3 bases and J by 7 bases, with 12 bases between. The CDR3 DNA is TGTGCCAGCAGTTTTAACCTTTACATTGAAGCTTTCTTT. Its protein is CASSFNLYIEAFF.

A few counts support this clonotype. The chain employs TRBV7-9 and TRBJ2-7; a weak D match, TRBD2 (7 bases). This CDR3 contains 12 residues. Deletions cut 6 bases from V and 5 bases from J, with 11 bases between. Germline CDR1 is SEHNR and CDR2 is FQNEAQ (reference sequence). The CDR3 sequence is CASRGGAHEQYF. The CDR3 DNA reads TGTGCCAGCAGGGGGGGGGCACACGAGCAGTACTTC. The entire variable domain, with the rest obtained from reference TRBV7-9 and TRBJ2-7, is as follows: DTGVSQNPRHKITKRGQNVTFRCDPISEHNRLYWYRQTLGQGPEFLTYFQNEAQLEKSRLLSDRFSAERPKGSFSTLEIQRTEQGDSAMYLCASRGGAHEQYFGPGTRLTVT.

This clonotype was recorded at least ten times. This chain joins TRBV7-8 and TRBJ1-2, with TRBD1 as a possible D gene (6 bases). This CDR3 spans 16 amino acids. Per the germline V gene, CDR1 is SGHVS and CDR2 is FQNEAQ. With 2 bases removed from V and 2 bases from J, the gap between germline ends came to 15 bases. The CDR3 here is CASSLWPQGVNYGYTF. CDR3 coding DNA: TGTGCCAGCAGCTTATGGCCACAGGGAGTCAACTATGGCTACACCTTC.

A single count supports this clonotype. V is TRBV7-6 and J is TRBJ1-6; tentatively, D is TRBD1 (6 bases). CDR3 size: 14 residues. Trimming cost V 4 bases and J 13 bases, with 17 bases left between them. Germline loops: CDR1 SGHVS, CDR2 FNYEAQ. This chain's CDR3 is CASSSTGPRSPLHF. The CDR3 coding sequence is TGTGCCAGCAGCTCGACAGGTCCCCGATCGCCCCTCCACTTT.

This clonotype has just a few counts. The V and J genes are TRBV4-3 and TRBJ2-2; 9 bases map to TRBD2. Per germline, CDR1 LGHNA and CDR2 YSLEER. The J segment lost 5 bases and the V segment lost 0 bases, leaving 4 bases of the junction unmatched. The CDR3 spans 16 residues. As DNA, the CDR3 is TGCGCCAGCAGCCAAGATCGGCTAGCGGGAACCGGGGAGCTGTTTTTT. As protein: CASSQDRLAGTGELFF.